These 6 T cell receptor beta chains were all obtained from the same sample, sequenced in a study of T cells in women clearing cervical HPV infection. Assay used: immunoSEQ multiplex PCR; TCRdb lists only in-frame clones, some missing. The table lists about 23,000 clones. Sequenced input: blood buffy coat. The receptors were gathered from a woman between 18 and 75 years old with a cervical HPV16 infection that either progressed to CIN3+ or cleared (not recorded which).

The part of the CDR3 DNA that was read is TGTGCCAGCAGCGCACAGGGTCGGCCTGAA. Translation gives CASSAQGRPE. The complete CDR3 protein is CASSAQGRPEAFF. The rearrangement joins TRBV4-2 to TRBJ1-1, with D tentatively TRBD1 (6 bases). The read ends 3 residues before the CDR3 terminus; that terminus is restored from the germline J gene. CDR1 is LGHNA and CDR2 is YNFKEQ in the germline V gene. V lost 5 bases and J 6 bases, leaving 13 bases between the germline ends. This CDR3 is built from 13 residues.

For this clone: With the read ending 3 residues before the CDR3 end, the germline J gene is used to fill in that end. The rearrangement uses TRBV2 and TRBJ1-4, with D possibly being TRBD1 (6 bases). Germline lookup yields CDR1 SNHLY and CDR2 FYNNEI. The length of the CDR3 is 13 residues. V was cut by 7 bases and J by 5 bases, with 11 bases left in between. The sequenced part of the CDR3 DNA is TGTGCCAGCATTAAAGACAGGAATGAAAAA. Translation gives CASIKDRNEK. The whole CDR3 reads CASIKDRNEKLFF. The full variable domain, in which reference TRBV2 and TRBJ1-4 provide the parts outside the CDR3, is EPEVTQTPSHQVTQMGQEVILRCVPISNHLYFYWYRQILGQKVEFLVSFYNNEISEKSEIFDDQFSVERPDGSNFTLKIRSTKLEDSAMYFCASIKDRNEKLFFGSGTQLSVL.

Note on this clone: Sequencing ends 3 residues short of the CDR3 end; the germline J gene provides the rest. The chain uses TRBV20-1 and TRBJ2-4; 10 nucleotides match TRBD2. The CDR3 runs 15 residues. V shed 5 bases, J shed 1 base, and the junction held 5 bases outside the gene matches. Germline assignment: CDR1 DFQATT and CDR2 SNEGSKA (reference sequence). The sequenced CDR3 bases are TGCAGTGCTGACCGTAGCGGGAGGGCCAAAAACATT. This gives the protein CSADRSGRAKNI. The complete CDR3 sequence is CSADRSGRAKNIQYF.

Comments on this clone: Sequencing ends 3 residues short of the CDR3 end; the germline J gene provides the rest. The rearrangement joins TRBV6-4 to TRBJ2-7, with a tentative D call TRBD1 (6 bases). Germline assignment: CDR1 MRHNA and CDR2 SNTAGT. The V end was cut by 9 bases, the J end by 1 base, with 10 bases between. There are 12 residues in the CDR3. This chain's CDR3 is CARRTDSYEQYF. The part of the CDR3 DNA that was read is TGTGCCAGACGGACAGATTCCTACGAG.

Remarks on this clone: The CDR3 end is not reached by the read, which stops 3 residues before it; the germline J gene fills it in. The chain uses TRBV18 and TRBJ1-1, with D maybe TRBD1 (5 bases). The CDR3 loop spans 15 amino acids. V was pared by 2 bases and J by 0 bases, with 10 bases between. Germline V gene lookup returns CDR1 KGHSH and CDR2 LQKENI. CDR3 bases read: TGTGCCAGCTCACCAGTGGCAGGGCTGAACACTGAA. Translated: CASSPVAGLNTE. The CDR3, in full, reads CASSPVAGLNTEAFF.

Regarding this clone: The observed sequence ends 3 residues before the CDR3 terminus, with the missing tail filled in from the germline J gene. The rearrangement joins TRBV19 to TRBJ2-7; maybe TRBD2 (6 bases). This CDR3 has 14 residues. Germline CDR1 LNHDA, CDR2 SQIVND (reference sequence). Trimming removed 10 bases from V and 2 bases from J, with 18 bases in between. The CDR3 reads CATAGTYVPYEQYF. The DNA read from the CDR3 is TGTGCCACCGCCGGGACTTACGTCCCCTACGAG.